This T cell receptor (beta chain) was sequenced in a study of blood T cell repertoires in COVID-19 (dated by TCRdb to between 2020 and 2021). In terms of the full investigation: Collaborator samples came from the United States, Italy and Spain and covered acute and convalescent phases of COVID-19. The samples were drawn from the first 160 participants of the ongoing ImmuneRACE study and from some 1,300 subjects provided by 6 global collaborators. The repertoires were released in a freely available public database intended as a resource for research on the immune response to SARS-CoV-2. The prospective study material was composed of cDNA or gDNA derived from T cells, B-cell-depleted T cells, or PBMCs. A de-identified subject ID, COVID-19 status, age in years and sex were almost always included in the sample metadata. Deeply sampled blood TCRbeta repertoires from subjects exposed to, actively infected with, or recovered from COVID-19 were included in the dataset. Where HLA class I and class II types were available, the types were taken from metadata supplied by the sample provider, not from assay-based typing.

TCRbeta CDR3 regions were amplified from genomic DNA using the immunoSEQ Assay, a bias-controlled multiplex PCR. Processing in the source paper ran as follows. Nucleated cell counts per sample were estimated from amplification of reference gene primers within the assay. To quantify the absolute abundance of each unique TCRbeta CDR3 rearrangement, sequence reads were collapsed and filtered. For each sample, productive Simpson clonality was calculated as the square root of Simpson's diversity index across productive rearrangements. TCRdb retrieved this table from immuneACCESS and kept in-frame rearrangements only. Not all clones are present; in checked studies, unresolved V genes account for under half, and no reason is known for the remainder. That table furnishes V, J and clone size, whereas the DNA furnished D and trimming. Within this sample are over 85,000 clones, with about 79% of them counted one time only. Roughly 25% of the sample is held by the ten biggest clonotypes.

A word on this clone: The specificity of this receptor is unknown. Per-nucleotide qualities are absent, and no much larger clonotype sits a single base away.

The CDR3 runs 14 residues from the cysteine to the phenylalanine. Only CDR3 DNA remains: 42 bases, in frame from the first base. CDR1 and CDR2 were assigned from the germline V gene as MGHRA and YSYEKL. The trim is 1 base for V and 2 bases for J, with a gap of 7 bases between the germline ends. The collaborating institutions used their own protocols to collect whole blood in K2EDTA tubes. For TCRbeta analysis, collaborator samples were shipped as frozen whole blood, as isolated PBMCs, or as DNA extracted from either sample type. Broad study findings and their caveats: The amount of clinical and demographic metadata varied by source and participant and was provided uncurated.

Material: peripheral blood. This sequence uses TRBV4-1 and TRBJ2-3; too little of a D gene remains to name it. The origin of this receptor is a man aged 60 to 69 with acute or convalescent COVID-19. The CDR3 protein sequence reads: CASSQVSTTDTQYF. The sequence in DNA is TGCGCCAGCAGCCAAGTCTCTACCACAGATACGCAGTATTTT.